Sequencing of this T cell receptor beta chain was carried out in a study of blood T cell repertoires in COVID-19. Study-wide context: Material from acute and convalescent COVID-19 was sourced from the United States, Italy and Spain. From T cells, B-cell-depleted T cells, or PBMCs came the material, which was cDNA or gDNA.

Repertoires were generated with immunoSEQ multiplex PCR, while TCRdb's copy carries only in-frame clones and drops some. The data show roughly 200,000 clones, less than 85% seen once. The sample taken for sequencing was peripheral blood. This TCR derives from a man aged 50-60 years who had recovered from COVID-19.

CDR3 in amino acids: CASRPGFYSNQPQHF. In DNA form, the CDR3 reads TGTGCCAGCAGACCAGGGTTTTATAGCAATCAGCCCCAGCATTTT. The chain has TRBV27 and TRBJ1-5; D perhaps matches TRBD1 (5 bases). Looked up from germline, CDR1 is MNHEY and CDR2 is SMNVEV (reference sequence). V lost 6 bases and J 0 bases, leaving 12 bases between the germline ends. This CDR3 is 15 amino acids long.